This T cell receptor (beta chain) was retrieved from a study of identical twins. This clonotype was picked up many times. Its antigen is not known. The CDR3 has 14 amino acids. V was clipped by 7 bases and J by 2 bases, with 11 bases between them. Study findings and constraints: Instead of following the same donors, the conclusions were based on cross-sectional statistical analysis. With monozygotic twins, out-of-frame TCR alpha sharing exceeded what models estimated.

A universal primer site came from template switching; cDNA carried unique molecular identifiers. One entry per CDR3 protein, called by TCRdb with MiXCR from the 5' RACE reads. The table lists about 150,000 distinct CDR3 sequences, 3% to 4% of them singletons. V is TRBV12-3 or TRBV12-4 and J is TRBJ2-2, with a possible D match to TRBD2 (6 bases). Material: memory T cells sorted from blood. This clonotype originated in a man aged 18-30 years in good health. DNA of the CDR3: TGTGCCAGCATAGGCGGGACCAACACCGGGGAGCTGTTTTTT. Its protein is CASIGGTNTGELFF.